This is a list of T cell receptor beta chains from one sample in a study of CD8 T cells in Susac syndrome. TCRdb re-called the immunoSEQ multiplex PCR reads through MiXCR, storing one row per CDR3 protein. Of 200,000 to 250,000 distinct CDR3 sequences listed, nearly 97% were seen once; the top ten hold roughly 0.09%. The sequencing sample was made of CD4+ T cells from PBMCs. The source is a human donor with multiple sclerosis. CDR3s include the opening cysteine and the closing phenylalanine or tryptophan. The D gene is left open where the match is weak. Rows may omit the clone size; those that give it use once, few, many or a size class.

NA,TRBD1,TRBV25-1,TRBJ2-5,TGTGCCAGCACAGGGGGAGCCCAAGAGACCCAGTACTTC,CASTGGAQETQYF
NA,TRBD2,TRBV9,TRBJ2-1,TGTGCCAGCAGCGTCCGTAGCGGGAGTAAGAATGAGCAGTTCTTC,CASSVRSGSKNEQFF
NA,NA,TRBV28,TRBJ1-1,TGTGCCAGCAGCGGCAGGGTAGCTTTCTTT,CASSGRVAFF
NA,NA,TRBV7-9,TRBJ1-2,TGTGCCAGCAGCTTAGGACTTATATACACCTTC,CASSLGLIYTF
NA,NA,TRBV3-1,TRBJ2-7,TGTGCCAGCAGCCAAATTGGAGAGCAGTACTTC,CASSQIGEQYF
NA,NA,TRBV5-4,TRBJ1-3,TGTGCCACGGAAACAGGGTTTGGCTCTGGAAACACCATATATTTT,CATETGFGSGNTIYF
NA,NA,TRBV20-1,TRBJ2-5,TGCAGTGGACTACCAAATCCGGAGACCCAGTACTTC,CSGLPNPETQYF
once,TRBD1,TRBV15,TRBJ2-7,TGTGCCACCAGCAGAGTACAGGGGTACTACGAGCAGTACTTC,CATSRVQGYYEQYF
NA,NA,TRBV6-4,TRBJ1-2,TGTGCCAGCAGTGACGGTGGACCTTTCAAGGGCTACACCTTC,CASSDGGPFKGYTF
NA,TRBD1,TRBV5-1,TRBJ2-1,TGCGCCAGCAGCTCCTTGGACAGGGGTGGAAATGAGCAGTTCTTC,CASSSLDRGGNEQFF
NA,NA,TRBV25-1,TRBJ2-5,TGTGCCAGCAGTGAATTGTACAGTCACCAAGAGACCCAGTACTTC,CASSELYSHQETQYF
NA,NA,TRBV18,TRBJ1-5,TGTGCCAGCTCACCACCAGGGGGACTCAATCAGCCCCAGCATTTT,CASSPPGGLNQPQHF
NA,NA,TRBV7-9,TRBJ2-5,TGTGCCAGCAGCTCAGCAGGAGAGACCCAGTACTTC,CASSSAGETQYF